This T cell receptor (beta chain) was sequenced during a study of human T cells and chemical hapten exposure. On the study more broadly: The study enrolled mostly female patients with alopecia areata, totalis or universalis.

Per the study methods: A per-sample median of roughly 97,000 TCRs was observed, with a range of roughly 20,000 to 690,600. TCRdb reprocessed the RACE reads via MiXCR and lists one record per CDR3 protein. The V and J calls come from TCRdb's annotation, not from the publication. This sample carries about 160,000 distinct CDR3 sequences, 25% to 35% of them seen once, and the ten largest clones take approximately 2.3%. Only a few counts were recorded for this clonotype. What it binds is unknown. V lost 0 bases to trimming and J lost 4 bases, with 4 bases between them. Germline CDR1 and CDR2: MGHRA and YSYEKL. The CDR3 runs to 12 residues. Study results and caveats: There was no change with DPC sensitization in TCRs above 1 in 1000 frequency. Patch test score was positively correlated with the counts of TCRs that had expanded at PT1.

Time point: patch test 3, about 24 weeks after DPC sensitization. Treatment of the sample: therapeutic diphenylcyclopropenone sensitization with weekly scalp DPC. This TCR came from a woman between 18 and 30 years old with alopecia areata. Some clones in this sample may be carry-over from other donors' samples. The starting material was whole blood, obtained in connection with sensitization to the hapten diphenylcyclopropenone (DPC). The chain has TRBV4-1 and TRBJ2-7; D not certain. CDR3 bases: TGCGCCAGCAGCCAAGATGAGTACGAGCAGTACTTC. It is translated as CASSQDEYEQYF.